This T cell receptor beta chain was sequenced during a study of T cell clusters in autoimmune cytopenias. TRB rearrangements were amplified by touch-down multiplex PCR with mixed TRB-A/B primers. One entry per CDR3 protein, without DNA, is what TCRdb gives after re-calling the multiplex PCR reads. The sample table includes approximately 11,000 distinct CDR3 sequences. This CDR3 is 15 amino acids long. Germline CDR1 MNHEY, CDR2 SVGAGI. TRB was amplified from about 260 ng of peripheral blood genomic DNA per sample. These data also featured in a second study, about T cell repertoires in aging, cancer and after chemotherapy.

This chain joins TRBV6-5 and TRBJ1-2; TCRdb selects TRBD1, and the lack of DNA leaves this call unchecked. The sequenced material came from peripheral blood. The TCR originated in a human donor in good health. The CDR3 sequence is CASSYVPGTAEGYTF.